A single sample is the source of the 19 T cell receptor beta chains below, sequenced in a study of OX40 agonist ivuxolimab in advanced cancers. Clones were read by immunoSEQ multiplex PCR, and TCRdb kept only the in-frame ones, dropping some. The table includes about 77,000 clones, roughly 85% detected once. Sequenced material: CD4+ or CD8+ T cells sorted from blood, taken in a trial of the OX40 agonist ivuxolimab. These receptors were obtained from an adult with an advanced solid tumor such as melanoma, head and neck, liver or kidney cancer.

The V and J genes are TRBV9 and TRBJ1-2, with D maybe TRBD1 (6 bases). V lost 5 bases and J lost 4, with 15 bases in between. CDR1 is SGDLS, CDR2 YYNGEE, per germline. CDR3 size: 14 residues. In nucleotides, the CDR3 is TGTGCCAGCAGTCTCAGGGGATTAGCCTATGGCTACACCTTC. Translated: CASSLRGLAYGYTF.

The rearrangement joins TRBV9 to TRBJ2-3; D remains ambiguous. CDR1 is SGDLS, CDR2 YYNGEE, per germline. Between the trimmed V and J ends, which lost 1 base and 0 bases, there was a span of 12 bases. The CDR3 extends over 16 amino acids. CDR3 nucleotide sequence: TGTGCCAGCAGCGTATTAGGGCAGCCTAGCACAGATACGCAGTATTTT. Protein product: CASSVLGQPSTDTQYF. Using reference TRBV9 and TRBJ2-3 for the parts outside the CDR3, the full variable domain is DSGVTQTPKHLITATGQRVTLRCSPRSGDLSVYWYQQSLDQGLQFLIQYYNGEERAKGNILERFSAQQFPDLHSELNLSSLELGDSALYFCASSVLGQPSTDTQYFGPGTRLTVL.

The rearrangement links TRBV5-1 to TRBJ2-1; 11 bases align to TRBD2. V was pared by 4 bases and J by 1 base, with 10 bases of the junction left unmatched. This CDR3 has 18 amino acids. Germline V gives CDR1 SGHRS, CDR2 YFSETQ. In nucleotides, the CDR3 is TGCGCCAGCAGCGGAACCGGGACTAGCGGACCTTCCTACAATGAGCAGTTCTTC. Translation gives CASSGTGTSGPSYNEQFF. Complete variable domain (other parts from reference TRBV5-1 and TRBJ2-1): KAGVTQTPRYLIKTRGQQVTLSCSPISGHRSVSWYQQTPGQGLQFLFEYFSETQRNKGNFPGRFSGRQFSNSRSEMNVSTLELGDSALYLCASSGTGTSGPSYNEQFFGPGTRLTVL.

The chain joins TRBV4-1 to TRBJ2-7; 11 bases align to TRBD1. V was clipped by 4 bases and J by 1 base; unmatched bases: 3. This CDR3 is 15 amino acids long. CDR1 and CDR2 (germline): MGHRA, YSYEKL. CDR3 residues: CASSLRDRGSYEQYF. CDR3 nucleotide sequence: TGCGCCAGCAGCCTAAGGGACAGGGGGTCCTACGAGCAGTACTTC.

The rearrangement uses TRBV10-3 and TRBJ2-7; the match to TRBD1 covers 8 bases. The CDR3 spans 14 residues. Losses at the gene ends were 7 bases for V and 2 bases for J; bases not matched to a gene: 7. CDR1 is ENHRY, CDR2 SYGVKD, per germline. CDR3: CAITPRDRPYEQYF. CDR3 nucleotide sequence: TGTGCCATCACCCCCCGGGACAGGCCCTACGAGCAGTACTTC.

In DNA form, the CDR3 reads TGTGCCAGCAGTTTAACGGGTACCAATGAGCAGTTCTTC. This gives the protein CASSLTGTNEQFF. The rearrangement uses TRBV28 and TRBJ2-1; D remains ambiguous. The ends were cut back, 2 bases at V and 6 bases at J, with 8 bases in the middle. CDR3 size: 13 residues. Germline CDR1 is MDHEN and CDR2 is SYDVKM. The full variable domain, in which reference TRBV28 and TRBJ2-1 provide the parts outside the CDR3, is DVKVTQSSRYLVKRTGEKVFLECVQDMDHENMFWYRQDPGLGLRLIYFSYDVKMKEKGDIPEGYSVSREKKERFSLILESASTNQTSMYLCASSLTGTNEQFFGPGTRLTVL.

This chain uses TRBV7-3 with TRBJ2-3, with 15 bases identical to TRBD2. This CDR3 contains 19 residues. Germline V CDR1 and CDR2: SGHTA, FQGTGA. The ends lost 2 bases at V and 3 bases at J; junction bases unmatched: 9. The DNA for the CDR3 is TGTGCCAGCAGCTTATTTTATCCGGGACTAGCGGGAGGTACAGATACGCAGTATTTT. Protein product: CASSLFYPGLAGGTDTQYF.

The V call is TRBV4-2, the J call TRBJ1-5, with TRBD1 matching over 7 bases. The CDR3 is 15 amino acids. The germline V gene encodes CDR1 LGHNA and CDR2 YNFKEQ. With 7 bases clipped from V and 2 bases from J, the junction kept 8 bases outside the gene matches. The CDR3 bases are TGTGCCAGCAAAATTGACAGGGTAGGCAATCAGCCCCAGCATTTT. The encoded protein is CASKIDRVGNQPQHF.

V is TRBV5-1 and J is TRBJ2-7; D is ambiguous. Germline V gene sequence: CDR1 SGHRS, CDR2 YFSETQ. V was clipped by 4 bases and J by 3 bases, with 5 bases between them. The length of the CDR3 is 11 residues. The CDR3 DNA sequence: TGCGCCAGCAGCCAGAACTACGAGCAGTACTTC. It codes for CASSQNYEQYF. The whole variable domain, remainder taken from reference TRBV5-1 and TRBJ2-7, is KAGVTQTPRYLIKTRGQQVTLSCSPISGHRSVSWYQQTPGQGLQFLFEYFSETQRNKGNFPGRFSGRQFSNSRSEMNVSTLELGDSALYLCASSQNYEQYFGPGTRLTVT.

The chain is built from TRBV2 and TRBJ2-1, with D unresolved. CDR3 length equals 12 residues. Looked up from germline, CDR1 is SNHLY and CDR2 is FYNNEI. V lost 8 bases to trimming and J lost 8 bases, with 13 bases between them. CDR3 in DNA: TGTGCCAGCTCCACCCCTTGGGATGAGCAGTTCTTC. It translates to CASSTPWDEQFF. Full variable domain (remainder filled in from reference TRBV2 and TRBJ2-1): EPEVTQTPSHQVTQMGQEVILRCVPISNHLYFYWYRQILGQKVEFLVSFYNNEISEKSEIFDDQFSVERPDGSNFTLKIRSTKLEDSAMYFCASSTPWDEQFFGPGTRLTVL.

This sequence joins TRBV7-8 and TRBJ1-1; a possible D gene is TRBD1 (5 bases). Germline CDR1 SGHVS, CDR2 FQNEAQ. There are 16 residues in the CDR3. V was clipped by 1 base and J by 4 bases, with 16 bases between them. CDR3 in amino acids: CASSLVGGQGLTEAFF. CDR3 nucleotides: TGTGCCAGCAGCTTAGTGGGAGGGCAGGGTCTCACTGAAGCTTTCTTT.

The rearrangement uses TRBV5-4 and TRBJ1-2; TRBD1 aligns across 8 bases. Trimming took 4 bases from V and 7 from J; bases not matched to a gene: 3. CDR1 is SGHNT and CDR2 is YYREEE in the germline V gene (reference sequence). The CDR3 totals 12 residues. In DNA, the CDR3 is TGTGCCAGCAGCCCAGGGGGCTTTGGCTACACCTTC. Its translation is CASSPGGFGYTF.

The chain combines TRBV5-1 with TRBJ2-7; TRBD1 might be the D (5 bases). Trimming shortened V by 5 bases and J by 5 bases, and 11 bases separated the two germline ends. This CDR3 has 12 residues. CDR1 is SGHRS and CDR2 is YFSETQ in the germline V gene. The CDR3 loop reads CASSSPGNEQYF. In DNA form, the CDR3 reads TGCGCCAGCAGTTCCCCAGGGAACGAGCAGTACTTC.

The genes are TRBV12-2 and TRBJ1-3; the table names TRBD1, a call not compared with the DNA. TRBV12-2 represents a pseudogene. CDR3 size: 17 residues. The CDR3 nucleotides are TGTGCAAGTCGCTCCTCAGGGGGCTGGAGGGCTGGAAACACCATATATTTT. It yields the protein CASRSSGGWRAGNTIYF.

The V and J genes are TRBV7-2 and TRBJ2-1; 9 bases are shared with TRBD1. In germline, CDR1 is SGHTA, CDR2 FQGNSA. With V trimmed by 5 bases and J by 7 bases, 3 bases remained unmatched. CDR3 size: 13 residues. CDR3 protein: CASSRDRVNEQFF. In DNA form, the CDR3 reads TGTGCCAGCAGCCGGGACAGGGTGAATGAGCAGTTCTTC.

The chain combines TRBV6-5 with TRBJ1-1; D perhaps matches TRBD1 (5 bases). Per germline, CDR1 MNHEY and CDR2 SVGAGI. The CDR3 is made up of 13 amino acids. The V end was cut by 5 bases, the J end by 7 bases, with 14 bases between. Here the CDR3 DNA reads TGTGCCAGCAGTCTCACCCTTCAGGGTGAAGCTTTCTTT. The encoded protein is CASSLTLQGEAFF.

CDR3 DNA sequence: TGTGCCAGTAGTATAGAAACGGCCGGTAATTCACCCCTCCACTTT. As protein: CASSIETAGNSPLHF. This chain links TRBV19 with TRBJ1-6; D call uncertain. V gave up 0 bases and J gave up 6 bases, with 9 bases separating them. The germline CDR1 and CDR2 sequences are LNHDA and SQIVND (reference sequence). CDR3 size: 15 residues.

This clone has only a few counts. The CDR3 sequence: CASSMDPSAYYGYTF. The CDR3 nucleotides read TGTGCCAGCAGCATGGACCCCTCTGCCTATTATGGCTACACCTTC. The rearrangement links TRBV5-4 to TRBJ1-2, with D unresolved. The germline gives CDR1 SGHNT, CDR2 YYREEE (reference sequence). This CDR3 is 15 amino acids long. V was trimmed by 4 bases and J by 5 bases, leaving 18 bases between them.

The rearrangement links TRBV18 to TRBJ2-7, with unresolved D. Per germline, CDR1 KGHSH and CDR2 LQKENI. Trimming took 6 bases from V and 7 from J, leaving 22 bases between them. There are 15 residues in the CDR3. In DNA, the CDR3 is TGTGCCAGCTCCCCAGACGGACCTGCTGTGGGGGAGCAGTACTTC. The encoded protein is CASSPDGPAVGEQYF.